Listed here are 18 T cell receptor beta chains from one sample, sequenced in a study of OX40 agonist ivuxolimab in advanced cancers. This table comes from immunoSEQ multiplex PCR, and its TCRdb copy is limited to in-frame clones, with some not included. The sample carries about 50,000 clones, about 85% recorded once. The sample in question was CD4+ or CD8+ T cells sorted from blood, obtained in a trial of the OX40 agonist ivuxolimab. The receptors come from an adult with an advanced solid tumor such as melanoma, head and neck, liver or kidney cancer.

On this clone itself: The same CDR3 can be traced to other DNA sequences in this sample. The chain links TRBV30 to TRBJ2-3; D perhaps matches TRBD1 (6 bases). V was clipped by 0 bases and J by 3 bases, with 7 bases between them. This CDR3 contains 13 residues. Germline V gene lookup returns CDR1 GTSNPN and CDR2 SVGIG (reference sequence). The CDR3 spells CAWSVGGTDTQYF. CDR3 in DNA: TGTGCCTGGAGTGTAGGGGGAACAGATACGCAGTATTTT.

This chain connects TRBV19 to TRBJ2-4; the D call may be TRBD1 or TRBD2 (6 bases each). Per the germline V gene, CDR1 is LNHDA and CDR2 is SQIVND (reference sequence). The germline V and J ends were trimmed by 6 bases and 5 bases, with 17 bases remaining between them. This CDR3 has 15 residues. The CDR3 bases are TGTGCCAGTAGAGGGACACCGAGGGGGGAAAACATTCAGTACTTC. It codes for CASRGTPRGENIQYF.

The V call is TRBV6-1, the J call TRBJ1-3, with TRBD1 matching 7 bases. Germline CDR1 is MNHNS and CDR2 is SASEGT. CDR3 length: 14 amino acids. V lost 9 bases to trimming and J lost 0 bases; unmatched junction nucleotides: 5. In DNA, the CDR3 is TGTGCCAGTACAACAGGGGACTCTGGAAACACCATATATTTT. Translated: CASTTGDSGNTIYF.

J is TRBJ2-4 and V is TRBV27; D is unclear. The CDR3 runs 14 residues. The V gene's germline CDR1 is MNHEY and CDR2 SMNVEV (reference sequence). V was shortened by 2 bases and J by 2 bases, with 7 bases between the two germline ends. CDR3 bases: TGTGCCAGCAGTTTAGTGGGGTCCAAAAACATTCAGTACTTC. Protein sequence: CASSLVGSKNIQYF.

V usage is TRBV18 and J usage is TRBJ1-4; D is unresolved. The CDR3 covers 14 residues. Per germline, CDR1 KGHSH and CDR2 LQKENI. Deletions cut 6 bases from V and 5 bases from J, with 13 bases between. This CDR3 reads CASSPTGGNEKLFF. The CDR3 nucleotides are TGTGCCAGCTCGCCTACTGGCGGAAATGAAAAACTGTTTTTT.

The rearrangement uses TRBV6-6 and TRBJ1-5, with 8 bases identical to TRBD1. J lost 5 bases, V lost 6 bases, and 3 bases had no gene match. From germline, CDR1 is MNHNY and CDR2 SVGAGI (reference sequence). This CDR3 has 13 amino acids. Written as DNA, the CDR3 is TGTGCCAGCAGGTCAGGGGGCTATCAGCCCCAGCATTTT. This translates into CASRSGGYQPQHF.

This clone was recorded only once. The chain uses TRBV5-4 and TRBJ1-3; D remains ambiguous. Trimming stripped 6 bases from V and 0 bases from J, with 7 bases between. Germline V gene lookup returns CDR1 SGHNT and CDR2 YYREEE (reference sequence). This CDR3 has 13 residues. The CDR3: CASTMGSGNTIYF. CDR3 coding DNA: TGTGCCAGCACCATGGGCTCTGGAAACACCATATATTTT.

The chain couples TRBV4-3 to TRBJ2-2; perhaps TRBD1 as D (6 bases). The germline CDR1 and CDR2 sequences are LGHNA and YSLEER. The length of the CDR3 is 16 residues. Trimming removed 0 bases from V and 4 bases from J, with 12 bases in between. CDR3: CASSQDLYRATGELFF. DNA of the CDR3: TGCGCCAGCAGCCAAGATCTATACAGGGCCACCGGGGAGCTGTTTTTT.

The CDR3, as DNA: TGTGCCAGCAGCTTAAGGCGTGGGATGGGCTACACCTTC. It specifies CASSLRRGMGYTF. This sequence joins TRBV7-3 and TRBJ1-2; D gene ambiguous. The CDR3 sequence is 13 residues long. V lost 1 base and J lost 8, with 11 bases in between. The germline gives CDR1 SGHTA, CDR2 FQGTGA.

In regard to this clone: At one end the junction does not follow the germline gene, possibly because of a read error. The chain joins TRBV7-2 to TRBJ2-1; 8 bases align to TRBD2. Germline V lookup: CDR1 SGHTA, CDR2 FQGNSA. The CDR3 loop spans 12 amino acids. The chain's CDR3 is CASSPTWSGGVF. The CDR3 region has the DNA TGTGCCAGCAGCCCAACCTGGTCGGGGGGGGTCTTC.

This CDR3 is CASSWPGQGNTGELFF. DNA for the CDR3: TGTGCCAGCAGCTGGCCGGGACAGGGCAACACCGGGGAGCTGTTTTTT. This chain uses TRBV7-2 with TRBJ2-2; 9 bases agree with TRBD1. The CDR3 has 16 amino acids. Unmatched junction bases numbered 5, after V lost 4 bases and J lost 2 bases. Germline loops: CDR1 SGHTA, CDR2 FQGNSA.

DNA for the CDR3: TGTGCCAGCAGAATATTCACCGGGACAGGGTCTAAGGCGGATGGCTACACCTTC. It codes for CASRIFTGTGSKADGYTF. The chain combines TRBV7-3 with TRBJ1-2; the match to TRBD1 covers 9 bases. CDR1 SGHTA and CDR2 FQGTGA come from the germline V gene. After removal of 6 bases from V and 6 bases from J, the junction contained 20 bases not matched to a gene. The CDR3 consists of 18 residues.

V gene TRBV6-1 combines with J gene TRBJ2-3; D is ambiguous. V lost 2 bases and J lost 1, with 7 bases in between. Germline loops: CDR1 MNHNS, CDR2 SASEGT. CDR3 length equals 14 residues. CDR3 sequence reads: CASSEFPGTDTQYF. DNA of the CDR3: TGTGCCAGCAGTGAATTCCCTGGCACAGATACGCAGTATTTT.

This chain connects TRBV5-6 to TRBJ2-1, with no clear D. The CDR3 has 15 residues. Trimming took 0 bases from V and 6 from J, leaving 13 bases between them. Germline assignment: CDR1 SGHDT and CDR2 YYEEEE. CDR3 DNA sequence: TGTGCCAGCAGCTTGGAAGTTGGGGTGCTCAATGAGCAGTTCTTC. Its translation is CASSLEVGVLNEQFF.

The chain combines TRBV11-2 with TRBJ2-1, with D unresolved. The CDR3 totals 12 residues. Trimming left V 5 bases short and J 4 bases short, with 6 bases between. Germline lookup yields CDR1 SGHAT and CDR2 FQNNGV. CDR3 loop: CASSPTYNEQFF. The CDR3 bases are TGTGCCAGCAGCCCTACGTACAATGAGCAGTTCTTC.

J is TRBJ2-5 and V is TRBV6-5; 9 positions match TRBD2. Germline loops: CDR1 MNHEY, CDR2 SVGAGI. The CDR3 contains 15 residues. The V gene end was trimmed by 5 bases and the J gene end by 3 bases; junction bases not matched to a gene: 7. The CDR3: CASSPQAGGEETQYF. CDR3 in DNA: TGTGCCAGCAGTCCCCAGGCGGGAGGGGAAGAGACCCAGTACTTC.

The chain uses TRBV6-1 and TRBJ2-5; 9 nucleotides agree with TRBD2. CDR3 length: 15 amino acids. Trimming cost V 7 bases and J 4 bases; bases outside gene matches: 10. The V gene's germline CDR1 is MNHNS and CDR2 SASEGT. The CDR3, as DNA: TGTGCCAGCAACAATGGGGTAGCGGGAGTAGAGACCCAGTACTTC. It codes for CASNNGVAGVETQYF.

J is TRBJ1-1 and V is TRBV27, with a possible D match to TRBD1 (6 bases). The V and J ends lost 5 bases and 2 bases respectively, with 18 bases between them. This CDR3 spans 16 amino acids. The germline gives CDR1 MNHEY, CDR2 SMNVEV (reference sequence). CDR3 protein: CASSLITQGSNTEAFF. CDR3 nucleotides: TGTGCCAGCAGTCTAATAACACAGGGAAGTAACACTGAAGCTTTCTTT.